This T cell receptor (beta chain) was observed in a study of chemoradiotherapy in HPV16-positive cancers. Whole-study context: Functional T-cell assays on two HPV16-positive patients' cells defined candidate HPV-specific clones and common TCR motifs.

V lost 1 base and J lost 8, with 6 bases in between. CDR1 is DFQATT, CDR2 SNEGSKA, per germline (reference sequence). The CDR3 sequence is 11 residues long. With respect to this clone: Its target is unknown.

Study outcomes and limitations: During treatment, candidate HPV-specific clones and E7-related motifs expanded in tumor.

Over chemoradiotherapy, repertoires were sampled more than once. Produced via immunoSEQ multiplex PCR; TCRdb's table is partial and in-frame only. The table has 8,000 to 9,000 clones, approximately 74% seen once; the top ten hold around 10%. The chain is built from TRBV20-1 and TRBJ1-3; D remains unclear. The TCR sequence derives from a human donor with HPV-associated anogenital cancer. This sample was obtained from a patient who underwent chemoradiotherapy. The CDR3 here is CSARVRDTIYF. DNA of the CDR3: TGCAGTGCTAGAGTGAGGGACACCATATATTTT.